This entry describes one TCR beta chain. This sample is drawn from a study of cytomegalovirus exposure and HLA in healthy donors. The V gene lost 6 bases and the J gene lost 5 bases, with 20 bases spanning the gap. This CDR3 region has 15 residues. The germline V gene encodes CDR1 SGDLS and CDR2 YYNGEE. 13 Jbeta primers and 60 Vbeta primers were used for the PCR. Sequencing used immunoSEQ multiplex PCR; TCRdb keeps in-frame clones, though not all of them. The sample holds hundreds of thousands of clones, around 89% seen once. The chain uses TRBV9 and TRBJ2-5; D may be TRBD1 (6 bases). The sample consisted of PBMCs. The receptor's source is a woman between 18 and 29 years old in good health and CMV-seronegative. The CDR3 spells CASTTGSTHGETQYF. For the CDR3, the DNA is TGTGCCAGCACCACAGGGTCGACACACGGGGAGACCCAGTACTTC.